This T cell receptor beta chain emerged from a study of T cell clones after liver transplantation (dated by TCRdb to between 2018 and 2021). General notes on the study: The samples were obtained from ITN030ST, a randomized trial that attempted immunosuppression withdrawal within 2 years after liver transplantation. Donor-reactive T cell clones were identified using TCRbeta sequencing after a pre-transplant mixed lymphocyte reaction and were then followed in post-transplant blood. Third party-reactive TCRbeta sequences were also identified from pre-transplant MLRs to serve as an antigen-independent comparator for donor-reactive sequences. Three of the eight recipients were HCV-positive; the others were transplanted for non-autoimmune, non-viral indications. Subjects received no induction therapy and standard immunosuppression until randomization at 12-24 months post-transplant. Tolerance was defined as complete withdrawal of immunosuppression for at least one year without a rise in liver enzymes beyond twice the upper limit of normal. Blood samples were collected pre-transplant, pre-randomization before withdrawal, and post-randomization after either complete withdrawal or failed withdrawal. The studied cohort comprised 8 liver transplant recipients, 3 classified as tolerant and 5 as non-tolerant.

What the study reported, not specific to this receptor: Without allograft tissue specimens, donor-reactive T cells may have migrated into the graft rather than being deleted. After accounting for repertoire turnover, donor-reactive detection was significantly reduced in 7 of 8 subjects for CD4 and 8 of 8 for CD8. The conclusions were considered preliminary, being limited by small, heterogeneous patient numbers and non-standardized post-transplant time points. In a couple of subjects, low numbers of available donor cells limited the measurable donor-reactive repertoire. The decline in donor-reactive sequences exceeded the decline in third party-reactive sequences, suggesting partial antigen-specific deletion that was unrelated to withdrawal success. Circulating donor-reactive CD4 TCRbeta sequences fell significantly post-transplant in most of the 8 subjects, irrespective of tolerance or HCV status.

Thawed unstimulated PBMCs were stained for CD3, CD4 and CD8 and FACS-sorted into CD3+CD4+ and CD3+CD8+ populations. Each of the 8 studied subjects was randomized to immunosuppression withdrawal. Genomic DNA was isolated with the Qiagen DNeasy Blood and Tissue Kit. V loses 2 bases, J loses 7 bases, and the germline ends lie 9 bases apart. Reading the germline V gene gives CDR1 MNHEY and CDR2 SVGAGI. The CDR3 has 13 amino acids, counting the end cysteine and phenylalanine. Kept here is only the CDR3 DNA, which spans 39 bases and is read in frame from base 1. Turning to this clone: Its antigen is not yet known. No much larger clone exists at a distance of one base, and base qualities are not known.

High-throughput TCRbeta CDR3 sequencing of frozen genomic DNA was performed by immunoSEQ, with PCR amplification, mapping, bias correction and internal controls included. The authors' pipeline ran thus. Productive rearrangements were retained, and unique TCRbeta sequences were defined by the CDR3 nucleotide sequence together with the V and J gene. For a sequence to be called donor-reactive, it needed a frequency of at least 0.01% and at least 5-fold expansion in CFSE-low cells compared with unstimulated pre-transplant cells. Per-subject minimum frequency thresholds, based on the lowest-template unstimulated sample, ensured at least 90% detection power. Jensen-Shannon divergence between the top 1000 TCRbeta sequences post-transplant and pre-transplant was used to measure repertoire turnover. Two-sided Fisher's exact tests were used to test for changes in the detection of donor-reactive sequences. TCRdb mirrors the immuneACCESS table, restricted to in-frame sequences. Some clones are absent from its copies; in checked studies, under half trace to an unresolved V gene, and the reason for the others is unknown. V and J calls and clone size are given by that table; D and trimming were obtained from the DNA. The sample profile shows tens of thousands of clones; approximately 93% of them were found once. The leading ten clones occupy more than 20% of the sample.

The clonotype originates from a human patient who received a liver transplant. After a transplant, not all T cells may be the patient's own; some may come from the graft donor. Sample: CD8+ T cells from blood, taken less than 27 months after liver transplant. The sequence links TRBV6-5 to TRBJ2-1, with TRBD1 as a weak D call on 6 bases. The CDR3 has the sequence CASSYVQGNEQFF. The nucleotide sequence reads as follows: TGTGCCAGCAGTTACGTTCAGGGGAATGAGCAGTTCTTC.